This TCR beta chain was identified during a study of T cells in Graves' hyperthyroidism and ophthalmopathy. About the research overall: Specimen type is peripheral blood, collected at initial diagnosis prior to any treatment.

V lost 6 bases and J 1 base, leaving 13 bases between the germline ends. The CDR3 has 14 residues. From germline, CDR1 is MDHEN and CDR2 SYDVKM. Amplified TCR beta CDR3 regions derived from RNA transcripts. The HTBI set primed first-round TCR CDR3 RT-PCR. In TCRdb, the multiplex PCR reads were re-called with MiXCR into one record per CDR3 protein. The top ten clones hold 28% of a sample with approximately 400,000 distinct CDR3 sequences, over 13% of them seen once. Comments on this clonotype: Its antigen is not identified.

Each diagnosis drew on symptoms, thyroxine, TRAb, thyroid ultrasound and orbital computed tomography findings. Study-wide results and limits: By a 13 V-J model, ophthalmopathy was set apart from stable hyperthyroidism. Researchers found most expanded thyroid clonotypes above 0.001 in blood as well.

The sequence derives from a middle-aged man with Graves' ophthalmopathy. This chain connects TRBV28 to TRBJ2-7, with D possibly matching TRBD1 (6 bases). Sequencing input: blood. The CDR3 loop reads CASRRQGISYEQYF. CDR3 in DNA: TGTGCCAGCAGGAGGCAGGGGATTTCCTACGAGCAGTACTTC.